This entry is about one T cell receptor beta chain. Its target is unknown. The data were obtained in a study of vaccination effects on CD4 cells after COVID-19. The CDR3 totals 16 residues. Antigen-specific CD4+ T cell clonotypes were called by their expansion after viral peptide-pool culture in ViraFEST. Cultured cells yielded isolated CD4+ T cells after approximately nine days. This person caught SARS-CoV-2 sometime from March to December 2020, and PCR testing confirmed the infection. Repertoires were generated with immunoSEQ multiplex PCR, while TCRdb's copy carries only in-frame clones and drops some. The sample lists around 30,000 clones, 65% to 80% occurring once.

This chain uses TRBV21-1 with TRBJ1-1. TRBV21-1 is a pseudogene segment. This TCR came from a human donor who had a prior SARS-CoV-2 infection. The sequencing here drew on CD4+ T cells from PBMCs cultured with HCoV-NL63 spike peptides, taken before COVID-19 vaccination. The CDR3 bases are TGTGCCAGCAGCAAACAACGCGGGCAGTCTTTGTCTGAAGCTTTCTTT. It translates to CASSKQRGQSLSEAFF.